The 32 T cell receptor beta chains below were found in one sample sequenced in a study of T-cell reconstitution after alpha-beta-depleted transplantation in children. Unique molecular identifiers were built into the TCRbeta library. TCRdb called the PCR reads again in MiXCR, with one record for every CDR3 protein. The table shows around 580,000 distinct CDR3 sequences, with 25% to 30% occurring only once. The sequencing used PBMCs, collected before TCRalphabeta/CD19-depleted stem cell transplant. These TCRs come from a boy in the first two years of life with Wiskott-Aldrich syndrome, due to receive a stem cell transplant.

CDR3 sequence: CASSLQVLAGDPYEQYF. Written as DNA, the CDR3 is TGTGCCAGCAGTTTACAGGTACTAGCGGGAGACCCCTACGAGCAGTACTTC. The chain combines TRBV12-3 or TRBV12-4 with TRBJ2-7; 11 bases fit TRBD2. CDR3 length: 17 amino acids. With V trimmed by 2 bases and J by 2 bases, 8 bases remained unmatched.

The count of this clonotype is one. The genes are TRBV5-1 and TRBJ2-7; 10 nucleotides line up with TRBD1. CDR3 length equals 17 residues. The germline CDR1 and CDR2 sequences are SGHRS and YFSETQ. The V and J ends lost 9 bases and 2 bases, in that order; junction bases with no gene match: 17. This CDR3 reads CAIDWGKKTGGAYEQYF. CDR3 in DNA: TGCGCCATCGATTGGGGGAAAAAGACAGGGGGCGCCTACGAGCAGTACTTC. The whole variable domain, filled in from reference TRBV5-1 and TRBJ2-7, reads KAGVTQTPRYLIKTRGQQVTLSCSPISGHRSVSWYQQTPGQGLQFLFEYFSETQRNKGNFPGRFSGRQFSNSRSEMNVSTLELGDSALYLCAIDWGKKTGGAYEQYFGPGTRLTVT.

The chain joins TRBV15 to TRBJ1-6; D call uncertain. The CDR3 totals 15 residues. Germline V CDR1 and CDR2: LNHNV, YYDKDF (reference sequence). V dropped 1 base and J dropped 7 bases, with 11 bases sitting between them. CDR3 region: CATSRVQKNNSPLHF. CDR3 bases: TGTGCCACCAGCAGAGTCCAGAAGAACAATTCACCCCTCCACTTT.

This clonotype was seen more than once but under ten times. The genes are TRBV3-1 and TRBJ2-1; D perhaps matches TRBD2 (7 bases). The CDR3 length is 16 residues. Germline V lookup: CDR1 LGHDT, CDR2 YNNKEL (reference sequence). The V end was cut by 6 bases, the J end by 4 bases, with 19 bases between. CDR3 DNA sequence: TGTGCCAGCAGACACAGGAGAGGGGGGGGTTACAATGAGCAGTTCTTC. This sequence encodes CASRHRRGGGYNEQFF.

This clonotype was observed a handful of times. This rearrangement joins TRBV12-3 or TRBV12-4 to TRBJ2-1, with 12 bases that match TRBD2. The CDR3 runs 16 residues. With V trimmed by 3 bases and J by 5 bases, 5 bases remained unmatched. CDR3 in DNA: TGTGCCAGCAGTTTCCTAGCGGGAGGGCAGGACAATGAGCAGTTCTTC. Its translation is CASSFLAGGQDNEQFF.

V usage is TRBV12-3 or TRBV12-4 and J usage is TRBJ1-4; possible D gene TRBD1, 5 bases. Trimming shortened V by 4 bases and J by 7 bases, and 10 bases separated the two germline ends. This CDR3 is 13 amino acids long. CDR3 DNA: TGTGCCAGCAGTTCCCGGGGCGTTGAAAAACTGTTTTTT. Its translation: CASSSRGVEKLFF.

The gene calls are TRBV6-2 or TRBV6-3 and TRBJ2-1; D possibly corresponds to TRBD2 (6 bases). Deletions cut 2 bases from V and 0 bases from J, with 11 bases between. The CDR3 has 16 amino acids. Germline CDR1 and CDR2: MNHEY and SVGEGT. CDR3 region: CASSYTGESSYNEQFF. Here the CDR3 DNA reads TGTGCCAGCAGTTACACGGGGGAGAGCTCCTACAATGAGCAGTTCTTC.

This clonotype turned up a few times. V gene TRBV29-1 combines with J gene TRBJ2-4, with 9 bases lining up with TRBD1. The length of the CDR3 is 14 residues. V lost 4 bases, J lost 4 bases, and 5 bases stayed unmatched. Germline assignment: CDR1 SQVTM and CDR2 ANQGSEA. This CDR3 reads CSVVRTGEKNIQYF. The CDR3 nucleotides are TGCAGCGTTGTTCGGACAGGGGAGAAAAACATTCAGTACTTC.

The rearrangement links TRBV5-6 to TRBJ2-1; D is unresolved. The CDR3 runs to 16 residues. Germline loops: CDR1 SGHDT, CDR2 YYEEEE. V lost 0 bases and J 2 bases, leaving 12 bases between the germline ends. Written as DNA, the CDR3 is TGTGCCAGCAGCTTGGCCGTAACGGGCCCCTACAATGAGCAGTTCTTC. This translates into CASSLAVTGPYNEQFF. Filled out from reference TRBV5-6 and TRBJ2-1, the complete variable domain reads DAGVTQSPTHLIKTRGQQVTLRCSPKSGHDTVSWYQQALGQGPQFIFQYYEEEERQRGNFPDRFSGHQFPNYSSELNVNALLLGDSALYLCASSLAVTGPYNEQFFGPGTRLTVL.

The rearrangement uses TRBV29-1 and TRBJ1-1, with 9 bases aligning to TRBD1. V dropped 3 bases and J dropped 5; count of bases not matched to a gene: 7. The germline gives CDR1 SQVTM, CDR2 ANQGSEA. The CDR3 is 14 residues long. CDR3 nucleotide sequence: TGCAGCGTTGACCCGGGACAGGGTTGGACTGAAGCTTTCTTT. It yields the protein CSVDPGQGWTEAFF.

This clonotype was counted only a few times. The V and J genes are TRBV20-1 and TRBJ2-2, with D possibly TRBD1 on 5 matching bases. This CDR3 comprises 11 residues. Germline lookup yields CDR1 DFQATT and CDR2 SNEGSKA (reference sequence). V lost 6 bases and J 6 bases, leaving 8 bases between the germline ends. The CDR3 loop reads CSASRAGELFF. The CDR3 bases are TGCAGTGCATCCAGGGCCGGGGAGCTGTTTTTT.

This clonotype was picked up a small number of times. This chain uses TRBV20-1 with TRBJ1-6; TRBD1 might be the D (6 bases). This CDR3 has 12 residues. V dropped 4 bases and J dropped 10 bases, with 11 bases sitting between them. Looked up from germline, CDR1 is DFQATT and CDR2 is SNEGSKA (reference sequence). In DNA, the CDR3 is TGCAGTGCTAATACAGGGCTCTCACCCCTCCACTTT. It translates to CSANTGLSPLHF.

This clonotype was picked up a small number of times. The V and J genes are TRBV12-3 or TRBV12-4 and TRBJ2-1; tentatively, D is TRBD2 (6 bases). The CDR3 extends over 14 amino acids. V shed 6 bases and J shed 8 bases, with 17 bases lying between them. The CDR3 region has the DNA TGTGCCAGCAGGTGGACTAATAGCGGCGATGAGCAGTTCTTC. Its translation is CASRWTNSGDEQFF.

The chain recombines TRBV5-1 with TRBJ1-1; TRBD1 is a possible D gene (5 bases). Germline lookup yields CDR1 SGHRS and CDR2 YFSETQ. V was clipped by 3 bases and J by 0 bases, with 9 bases between them. The CDR3 runs to 14 residues. The CDR3 DNA follows: TGCGCCAGCAGCTCGGGGGTTATGAACACTGAAGCTTTCTTT. Translated: CASSSGVMNTEAFF.

V usage is TRBV19 and J usage is TRBJ2-7; 9 nucleotides align to TRBD1. The CDR3 totals 15 residues. Losses at the gene ends were 5 bases for V and 3 bases for J; bases not matched to a gene: 8. CDR1 is LNHDA, CDR2 SQIVND, per germline (reference sequence). CDR3 sequence (DNA): TGTGCCAGTAGTGCCGCGGGACAGGGTGTCTACGAGCAGTACTTC. It is translated as CASSAAGQGVYEQYF.

This sequence joins TRBV6-5 and TRBJ1-5; TRBD1 is a possible D gene (6 bases). The CDR3 length is 17 residues. CDR1 MNHEY and CDR2 SVGAGI come from the germline V gene. V dropped 2 bases and J dropped 3 bases, with 17 bases sitting between them. The CDR3: CASSYPAPTGFNQPQHF. The CDR3 nucleotides read TGTGCCAGCAGTTACCCAGCCCCTACAGGGTTCAATCAGCCCCAGCATTTT.

V gene TRBV5-1 combines with J gene TRBJ2-5, with D perhaps matching TRBD1 (6 bases). CDR3 length: 15 residues. Trimming stripped 0 bases from V and 3 bases from J, with 12 bases between. Germline V gene data show CDR1 as SGHRS and CDR2 as YFSETQ. The CDR3 spells CASSLGQGIEETQYF. As DNA, the CDR3 is TGCGCCAGCAGCTTGGGGCAGGGGATTGAAGAGACCCAGTACTTC.

This chain links TRBV3-1 with TRBJ2-3; D perhaps matches TRBD2 (6 bases). Trimming removed 4 bases from V and 4 bases from J, with 18 bases in between. This CDR3 has 16 residues. Germline assignment: CDR1 LGHDT and CDR2 YNNKEL (reference sequence). CDR3 sequence: CASSPRDSLRPDTQYF. CDR3 sequence (DNA): TGTGCCAGCAGCCCTCGGGACTCCCTAAGGCCAGATACGCAGTATTTT.

This clonotype was counted only a few times. This chain links TRBV5-1 with TRBJ2-1; D possibly corresponds to TRBD1 (8 bases). Trimming stripped 5 bases from V and 8 bases from J, with 17 bases between. The CDR3 is made up of 14 amino acids. Germline V lookup: CDR1 SGHRS, CDR2 YFSETQ. CDR3 sequence: CASRNWTGRDEQFF. CDR3 coding DNA: TGCGCCAGCAGAAACTGGACAGGGAGGGATGAGCAGTTCTTC.

This chain connects TRBV7-6 to TRBJ1-2; TRBD1 might be the D (5 bases). Trimming removed 5 bases from V and 0 bases from J, with 13 bases in between. Germline loops: CDR1 SGHVS, CDR2 FNYEAQ. This CDR3 spans 15 amino acids. The CDR3 DNA follows: TGTGCCAGCAGCATGGGACGCCTACCTAACTATGGCTACACCTTC. Its translation is CASSMGRLPNYGYTF.

The CDR3 DNA reads TGCAGCTCTCGGACTAGCACTGAGCAGTTCTTC. Translated: CSSRTSTEQFF. The chain employs TRBV29-1 and TRBJ2-1; 8 positions match TRBD2. With 8 bases clipped from V and 9 bases from J, the junction kept 6 bases outside the gene matches. Germline V CDR1 and CDR2: SQVTM, ANQGSEA. The CDR3 sequence is 11 residues long.

The gene calls are TRBV30 and TRBJ1-3; weak D call: TRBD1 (5 bases). The V gene lost 0 bases and the J gene lost 3 bases, with 18 bases spanning the gap. The germline V gene encodes CDR1 GTSNPN and CDR2 SVGIG (reference sequence). This CDR3 has 17 residues. The CDR3, as DNA: TGTGCCTGGAGTGTACTTGGGCAGGGAGCATTTGGAAACACCATATATTTT. It translates to CAWSVLGQGAFGNTIYF.

This clonotype was counted a few times. CDR3 sequence (DNA): TGCAGTGCTGGGGTACCCTTAGGCAAGACTTACGAGCAGTACTTC. Encoded protein: CSAGVPLGKTYEQYF. The chain recombines TRBV20-1 with TRBJ2-7; the D is unclear. Trimming took off 5 bases at V and 4 bases at J, with 21 bases between the two ends. The CDR3 contains 15 residues. In germline, CDR1 is DFQATT, CDR2 SNEGSKA (reference sequence).

The rearrangement links TRBV20-1 to TRBJ2-1, with D possibly TRBD2 on 5 matching bases. The V end was cut by 2 bases, the J end by 4 bases, with 9 bases between. The length of the CDR3 is 13 residues. The germline V gene has CDR1 DFQATT and CDR2 SNEGSKA (reference sequence). CDR3 sequence (DNA): TGCAGTGCTAGAACCGGGAATTACAATGAGCAGTTCTTC. It codes for CSARTGNYNEQFF.

This clonotype was picked up one time. The CDR3 DNA is TGTGCCAGCAGTGAAATGACAGGTCAAGAGACCCAGTACTTC. This gives the protein CASSEMTGQETQYF. The rearrangement uses TRBV6-1 and TRBJ2-5; tentative D call: TRBD1 (6 bases). The germline V gene has CDR1 MNHNS and CDR2 SASEGT. This CDR3 is built from 14 residues. V dropped 2 bases and J dropped 2 bases, with 9 bases sitting between them.

This clonotype was detected a few times. This chain uses TRBV18 with TRBJ2-1; 7 nucleotides match TRBD1. V trimming: 4 bases; J trimming: 0 bases; junction bases outside the gene matches: 6. Per germline, CDR1 KGHSH and CDR2 LQKENI. This CDR3 spans 16 amino acids. This CDR3 reads CASSLDRAGSYNEQFF. In DNA form, the CDR3 reads TGTGCCAGCTCACTAGACAGGGCTGGCTCCTACAATGAGCAGTTCTTC. Complete variable domain (other parts from reference TRBV18 and TRBJ2-1): NAGVMQNPRHLVRRRGQEARLRCSPMKGHSHVYWYRQLPEEGLKFMVYLQKENIIDESGMPKERFSAEFPKEGPSILRIQQVVRGDSAAYFCASSLDRAGSYNEQFFGPGTRLTVL.

The chain carries TRBV4-1 and TRBJ1-3; D gene uncertain. The germline V gene encodes CDR1 MGHRA and CDR2 YSYEKL. V was pared by 4 bases and J by 3 bases, with 16 bases between. The CDR3 is 16 amino acids. The CDR3 sequence is CASSPPRQELGNTIYF. The CDR3 coding sequence is TGCGCCAGCAGCCCCCCCCGGCAGGAACTTGGAAACACCATATATTTT.

This chain links TRBV28 with TRBJ1-2; 11 positions match TRBD1. Germline V gene lookup returns CDR1 MDHEN and CDR2 SYDVKM. Germline trimming cut 7 bases from V and 6 bases from J; bases unmatched to any gene: 13. The CDR3 totals 16 residues. DNA for the CDR3: TGTGCCAGCAACGTAGGGGACAGGGGGGCGTTAAATGGCTACACCTTC. It is translated as CASNVGDRGALNGYTF.

V gene TRBV9 combines with J gene TRBJ1-3; TRBD1 is a possible D gene (5 bases). The V gene's germline CDR1 is SGDLS and CDR2 YYNGEE. CDR3 length: 16 amino acids. Trimming removed 3 bases from V and 0 bases from J, with 13 bases in between. The chain's CDR3 is CASSGRQLLSGNTIYF. The CDR3 DNA follows: TGTGCCAGCAGCGGGAGACAGCTACTCTCTGGAAACACCATATATTTT.

This clonotype was counted many times. The rearrangement joins TRBV28 to TRBJ2-7, with D unclear. With 0 bases removed from V and 3 bases from J, the gap between germline ends came to 3 bases. This CDR3 comprises 12 residues. Looked up from germline, CDR1 is MDHEN and CDR2 is SYDVKM. Written as DNA, the CDR3 is TGTGCCAGCAGTTTATGGGGCTACGAGCAGTACTTC. It encodes CASSLWGYEQYF.

In its sample, this clonotype was seen once. This rearrangement joins TRBV5-1 to TRBJ2-5, with 7 bases matching TRBD2. The germline V gene encodes CDR1 SGHRS and CDR2 YFSETQ. The CDR3 totals 17 residues. J was trimmed by 0 bases and V by 0 bases; bases with no gene match: 8. CDR3 nucleotide sequence: TGCGCCAGCAGCTTGGGCAGCGGGGAAAACTACCAAGAGACCCAGTACTTC. Amino acid sequence: CASSLGSGENYQETQYF.

The chain has TRBV5-8 and TRBJ1-4; 9 bases align to TRBD1. V lost 4 bases and J lost 4; bases outside the gene matches: 5. The CDR3 extends over 15 amino acids. Per the germline V gene, CDR1 is SGHTS and CDR2 is YDEGEE. In DNA form, the CDR3 reads TGTGCCAGCAGCACCTGGGACAGGGATAATGAAAAACTGTTTTTT. As protein: CASSTWDRDNEKLFF.